What follows are 30 T cell receptor beta chains derived from one specimen sequenced in a study of blood T cell repertoires in COVID-19. Some clones are missing from TCRdb's copy, which holds only in-frame ones; the method was immunoSEQ multiplex PCR. The data contain under 300,000 clones, over 75% of them singletons. Sequenced sample: peripheral blood. These receptors originate from a young man who had recovered from COVID-19.

The gene calls are TRBV6-5 and TRBJ1-1; D is uncertain. CDR1 and CDR2 from the germline V gene are MNHEY and SVGAGI. The CDR3 totals 13 residues. Between the trimmed V and J ends, which lost 8 bases and 3 bases, there was a span of 13 bases. CDR3 protein: CASHQQVDTEAFF. The DNA of the CDR3 is TGTGCCAGCCATCAGCAGGTCGACACTGAAGCTTTCTTT.

The rearrangement joins TRBV4-2 to TRBJ1-1; 8 bases line up with TRBD1. The J segment lost 6 bases and the V segment lost 1 base, leaving 4 bases of the junction unmatched. Germline CDR1 reads LGHNA; CDR2 reads YNFKEQ. CDR3 size: 14 residues. The CDR3 sequence: CASSQGNRGAEAFF. Written as DNA, the CDR3 is TGTGCCAGCAGCCAAGGAAACAGGGGGGCTGAAGCTTTCTTT.

A single count supports this clone. The V and J genes are TRBV5-4 and TRBJ2-5; D not resolved. Trimming stripped 1 base from V and 5 bases from J, with 15 bases between. Germline lookup yields CDR1 SGHNT and CDR2 YYREEE (reference sequence). The CDR3 runs to 15 residues. DNA for the CDR3: TGTGCCAGCAGCTTGAGTCCTAATAAGTACGAGACCCAGTACTTC. As protein: CASSLSPNKYETQYF. The complete variable domain, with remaining parts taken from reference TRBV5-4 and TRBJ2-5, reads ETGVTQSPTHLIKTRGQQVTLRCSSQSGHNTVSWYQQALGQGPQFIFQYYREEENGRGNFPPRFSGLQFPNYSSELNVNALELDDSALYLCASSLSPNKYETQYFGPGTRLLVL.

This rearrangement joins TRBV2 to TRBJ2-3; 8 nucleotides agree with TRBD2. V lost 8 bases, J lost 11 bases, and 9 bases stayed unmatched. The CDR3 has 12 residues. The germline gives CDR1 SNHLY, CDR2 FYNNEI. For the CDR3, the DNA is TGTGCCAGCCTCTCGGGGGGGAAATGGCAGTATTTT. This codes for CASLSGGKWQYF. The full variable domain, completed using reference TRBV2 and TRBJ2-3, is EPEVTQTPSHQVTQMGQEVILRCVPISNHLYFYWYRQILGQKVEFLVSFYNNEISEKSEIFDDQFSVERPDGSNFTLKIRSTKLEDSAMYFCASLSGGKWQYFGPGTRLTVL.

The V gene is TRBV10-2, the J gene TRBJ1-5; 9 bases agree with TRBD1. This CDR3 region has 16 residues. The germline V gene encodes CDR1 WSHSY and CDR2 SAAADI. Trimming at V came to 4 bases and at J to 6 bases, leaving 10 bases not matched to a gene. This chain's CDR3 is CASSGHPRDRVQPQHF. In nucleotides, the CDR3 is TGCGCCAGCAGTGGCCATCCCCGGGACAGGGTTCAGCCCCAGCATTTT.

V is TRBV6-1 and J is TRBJ2-7; D is undetermined. Germline CDR1 MNHNS, CDR2 SASEGT. There are 15 residues in the CDR3. Trimming stripped 2 bases from V and 3 bases from J, with 14 bases between. CDR3 DNA: TGTGCCAGCAGTGAACTTGCGGCTATACTCTACGAGCAGTACGTC. Amino acid sequence: CASSELAAILYEQYV.

The rearrangement joins TRBV6-5 to TRBJ1-2, with D perhaps TRBD1 (5 bases). V was cut by 4 bases and J by 5 bases, with 17 bases left in between. This CDR3 region has 15 residues. The germline V gene has CDR1 MNHEY and CDR2 SVGAGI. The CDR3 DNA follows: TGTGCCAGCAGTTCCGGCCCGCGGGGGGTTTATGGCTACACCTTC. This sequence encodes CASSSGPRGVYGYTF.

The gene calls are TRBV29-1 and TRBJ2-1; TRBD2 matches at 14 bases. This CDR3 is 18 amino acids long. J lost 0 bases, V lost 8 bases, and 12 bases had no gene match. Germline CDR1 reads SQVTM; CDR2 reads ANQGSEA. The CDR3 DNA follows: TGCAGCTCAACCCCGGGACTAGCGGGGGAGAGCTCCTACAATGAGCAGTTCTTC. Translation: CSSTPGLAGESSYNEQFF.

The CDR3 sequence: CASNLAGTDTQYF. The CDR3 DNA sequence: TGTGCCTCAAACTTGGCGGGTACAGATACGCAGTATTTT. J is TRBJ2-3 and V is TRBV11-2; D is possibly TRBD2 (5 bases). Trimming took off 11 bases at V and 3 bases at J, with 15 bases between the two ends. This CDR3 comprises 13 residues. CDR1 and CDR2 (germline): SGHAT, FQNNGV. The full variable domain, its missing parts supplied by reference TRBV11-2 and TRBJ2-3, is EAGVAQSPRYKIIEKRQSVAFWCNPISGHATLYWYQQILGQGPKLLIQFQNNGVVDDSQLPKDRFSAERLKGVDSTLKIQPAKLEDSAVYLCASNLAGTDTQYFGPGTRLTVL.

This sequence joins TRBV24-1 and TRBJ2-7; D perhaps matches TRBD2 (5 bases). Germline lookup yields CDR1 KGHDR and CDR2 SFDVKD. This CDR3 has 16 amino acids. V was shortened by 6 bases and J by 3 bases, with 20 bases between the two germline ends. This CDR3 reads CATSPGVGTIGYEQYV. Here the CDR3 DNA reads TGTGCCACCAGTCCCGGGGTTGGTACTATAGGCTACGAGCAGTACGTC.

This chain connects TRBV7-7 to TRBJ2-3, with D perhaps matching TRBD1 (5 bases). Between the trimmed V and J ends, which lost 6 bases and 2 bases, there was a span of 18 bases. In germline, CDR1 is SSHAT, CDR2 FNYEAQ (reference sequence). The CDR3 extends over 16 amino acids. CDR3 DNA: TGTGCCAGCAGTTTAACCCAGGGTTCGGACACAGATACGCAGTATTTT. Translation gives CASSLTQGSDTDTQYF.

The chain couples TRBV10-2 to TRBJ2-1, with 11 bases aligning to TRBD2. Germline CDR1 WSHSY, CDR2 SAAADI. The CDR3 covers 13 residues. The V and J ends lost 7 bases and 16 bases, in that order; junction bases with no gene match: 12. This CDR3 reads CASNRLAGGTFFF. DNA of the CDR3: TGCGCCAGCAATCGGTTAGCGGGGGGGACATTTTTCTTC.

This sequence joins TRBV14 and TRBJ1-1; D remains ambiguous. This CDR3 has 16 residues. Per the germline V gene, CDR1 is SGHDN and CDR2 is FVKESK. The V end lost 0 bases, the J end lost 1 base, and 12 bases lay between the germline ends. CDR3 amino acids: CASSQEGRSANTEAFF. In DNA, the CDR3 is TGTGCCAGCAGCCAAGAAGGGAGGTCGGCGAACACTGAAGCTTTCTTT.

The chain carries TRBV5-5 and TRBJ1-5; maybe TRBD1 (5 bases). The length of the CDR3 is 13 residues. Per the germline V gene, CDR1 is SGHKS and CDR2 is YYEKEE (reference sequence). Trimming pared 4 bases from V and 5 bases from J, leaving 10 bases between. Written as DNA, the CDR3 is TGTGCCAGCAGCCGCCAGGGTGATCAGCCCCAGCATTTT. Residues: CASSRQGDQPQHF. Filled out from reference TRBV5-5 and TRBJ1-5, the complete variable domain reads DAGVTQSPTHLIKTRGQQVTLRCSPISGHKSVSWYQQVLGQGPQFIFQYYEKEERGRGNFPDRFSARQFPNYSSELNVNALLLGDSALYLCASSRQGDQPQHFGDGTRLSIL.

The genes are TRBV5-1 and TRBJ2-7; 8 nucleotides agree with TRBD1. Germline V CDR1 and CDR2: SGHRS, YFSETQ. The CDR3 runs 14 residues. V lost 7 bases to trimming and J lost 4 bases; unmatched junction nucleotides: 10. The CDR3: CASRGQGAAYEQYF. Here the CDR3 DNA reads TGCGCCAGCCGTGGGCAGGGGGCCGCGTACGAGCAGTACTTC.

V and J are TRBV7-3 and TRBJ2-2, with TRBD1 matching over 9 bases. V gave up 3 bases and J gave up 1 base; unmatched junction bases: 3. Germline V gene lookup returns CDR1 SGHTA and CDR2 FQGTGA. There are 16 residues in the CDR3. CDR3: CASSLGGQGNTGELFF. The CDR3 region has the DNA TGTGCCAGCAGCTTGGGGGGACAGGGGAACACCGGGGAGCTGTTTTTT.

The rearrangement uses TRBV7-2 and TRBJ1-5; D ambiguous. This CDR3 has 15 amino acids. V dropped 1 base and J dropped 0 bases, with 7 bases sitting between them. Germline V CDR1 and CDR2: SGHTA, FQGNSA. CDR3: CASSLGGSSNQPQHF. Here the CDR3 DNA reads TGTGCCAGCAGCTTAGGCGGCAGTAGCAATCAGCCCCAGCATTTT.

This clone was counted a few times. V gene TRBV14 combines with J gene TRBJ1-1; 7 nucleotides align to TRBD1. V trimming: 4 bases; J trimming: 1 base; junction bases outside the gene matches: 6. The CDR3 spans 15 residues. CDR1 and CDR2 from the germline V gene are SGHDN and FVKESK. The CDR3 region is CASSPWTGKNTEAFF. CDR3 in DNA: TGTGCCAGCAGCCCTTGGACAGGAAAGAACACTGAAGCTTTCTTT.

This sequence joins TRBV5-1 and TRBJ2-5; tentative D call: TRBD1 (5 bases). The V end was cut by 4 bases, the J end by 3 bases, with 13 bases between. CDR1 is SGHRS and CDR2 is YFSETQ in the germline V gene. The CDR3 covers 14 residues. The CDR3 nucleotides read TGCGCCAGCAGCCTGGATCCAGGGAAAGAGACCCAGTACTTC. It translates to CASSLDPGKETQYF.

This chain connects TRBV7-2 to TRBJ1-2; D unclear. The CDR3 extends over 15 amino acids. Trimming stripped 0 bases from V and 0 bases from J, with 8 bases between. Germline V gene lookup returns CDR1 SGHTA and CDR2 FQGNSA. CDR3 region: CASSLAPNTNYGYTF. CDR3 nucleotide sequence: TGTGCCAGCAGCTTAGCGCCTAATACTAACTATGGCTACACCTTC. Drawing the rest from reference TRBV7-2 and TRBJ1-2, the complete variable domain is GAGVSQSPSNKVTEKGKDVELRCDPISGHTALYWYRQSLGQGLEFLIYFQGNSAPDKSGLPSDRFSAERTGGSVSTLTIQRTQQEDSAVYLCASSLAPNTNYGYTFGSGTRLTVV.

The gene calls are TRBV21-1 and TRBJ1-6; the D segment call TRBD1 is taken from the table without a DNA check. TRBV21-1 is assigned pseudogene status. CDR3 length equals 19 residues. The CDR3 nucleotides read TGTGCCAGCAGCAAACTGGACGGGGGACGGACAGGCCCAAATTCACCCCTCCACTTT. It translates to CASSKLDGGRTGPNSPLHF.

This clone was picked up one time. The chain couples TRBV4-1 to TRBJ1-2; D remains ambiguous. The CDR3 is made up of 18 amino acids. The germline V and J ends were trimmed by 1 base and 0 bases, with 18 bases remaining between them. Per the germline V gene, CDR1 is MGHRA and CDR2 is YSYEKL. The CDR3 sequence: CASSQVKGVVRTNYGYTF. The CDR3, as DNA: TGCGCCAGCAGCCAAGTAAAGGGAGTCGTCAGGACTAACTATGGCTACACCTTC.

V gene TRBV9 combines with J gene TRBJ1-3; D remains ambiguous. V lost 3 bases to trimming and J lost 2 bases, with 3 bases between them. Germline CDR1 SGDLS, CDR2 YYNGEE. The CDR3 covers 12 residues. In nucleotides, the CDR3 is TGTGCCAGCAGCGATACTGGAAACACCATATATTTT. It codes for CASSDTGNTIYF. The variable domain in full, with the rest retrieved from reference TRBV9 and TRBJ1-3, is DSGVTQTPKHLITATGQRVTLRCSPRSGDLSVYWYQQSLDQGLQFLIQYYNGEERAKGNILERFSAQQFPDLHSELNLSSLELGDSALYFCASSDTGNTIYFGEGSWLTVV.

The rearrangement joins TRBV7-9 to TRBJ1-2, with 10 bases identical to TRBD1. The CDR3 extends over 13 amino acids. The V gene end was trimmed by 5 bases and the J gene end by 10 bases; junction bases not matched to a gene: 7. Germline CDR1 is SEHNR and CDR2 is FQNEAQ (reference sequence). The CDR3 DNA follows: TGTGCCAGCAGCCCGGGACAGGGGATTTACTACACCTTC. This codes for CASSPGQGIYYTF.

This chain links TRBV6-5 with TRBJ2-1; 8 nucleotides match TRBD2. In germline, CDR1 is MNHEY, CDR2 SVGAGI. The V gene end was trimmed by 8 bases and the J gene end by 5 bases; junction bases not matched to a gene: 8. This CDR3 contains 14 residues. Here the CDR3 DNA reads TGTGCCAGCGGACCGGGACTAGTACACAATGAGCAGTTCTTC. The encoded protein is CASGPGLVHNEQFF.

This chain uses TRBV6-4 with TRBJ2-1; 7 bases line up with TRBD2. J gave up 7 bases and V 0 bases, and 6 bases lay outside the gene matches. CDR1 and CDR2 from the germline V gene are MRHNA and SNTAGT. The CDR3 spans 15 residues. The CDR3 loop is CASSDSSGHSNEQFF. The CDR3 bases are TGTGCCAGCAGTGACTCTAGCGGGCACTCGAATGAGCAGTTCTTC.

The chain uses TRBV12-3 or TRBV12-4 and TRBJ2-1; TRBD1 matches 7 bases. V lost 5 bases and J lost 9; bases outside the gene matches: 7. There are 13 residues in the CDR3. Here the CDR3 DNA reads TGTGCCAGCAGTACTACAGGGGTTACTGAGCAGTTCTTC. Translated, it gives CASSTTGVTEQFF.

This clone was seen a single time. The chain links TRBV7-2 to TRBJ1-2; no firm D call. The CDR3 totals 14 residues. The V gene's germline CDR1 is SGHTA and CDR2 FQGNSA. With 7 bases removed from V and 4 bases from J, the gap between germline ends came to 16 bases. In DNA, the CDR3 is TGTGCCAGCATGCTTAGTTCAGGTCCCTATGGCTACACCTTC. Protein product: CASMLSSGPYGYTF.

The chain uses TRBV2 and TRBJ2-7; TRBD1 might be the D (8 bases). The germline gives CDR1 SNHLY, CDR2 FYNNEI. The V and J ends lost 6 bases and 0 bases respectively, with 21 bases between them. There are 17 residues in the CDR3. This CDR3 is CASSRDRSTGGSYEQYV. The CDR3 DNA reads as TGTGCCAGCAGCAGGGACAGGTCAACGGGGGGCTCCTACGAGCAGTACGTC.

The rearrangement links TRBV7-2 to TRBJ2-1; 10 bases are shared with TRBD2. Per germline, CDR1 SGHTA and CDR2 FQGNSA. This CDR3 spans 16 amino acids. The V and J ends lost 5 bases and 9 bases, in that order; junction bases with no gene match: 13. CDR3: CASSPSSGLAVGEQFF. CDR3 nucleotide sequence: TGTGCCAGCAGCCCAAGTAGCGGACTAGCGGTCGGTGAGCAGTTCTTC.